This T cell receptor (beta chain) emerged from a study of T cell repertoires in ileal Crohn's disease. Study context: Patients had a median roughly 8-year disease duration, and about 40% were active smokers. Surgery for a complication: stricturing in 61%, penetrating in 39%. About half of patients got postoperative therapy: around ten thiopurines, approximately 18 anti-TNF. Study-wide results and limits: Compared with CD4 T cells, sorted CD8 cells carried more expanded clones.

Documented time point: neoterminal ileum biopsy at postoperative endoscopy, about 6 months after surgery. Only in-frame clones appear in the TCRdb table, and some are missing; sequencing was by immunoSEQ multiplex PCR. The table includes about 3,900 clones, about 85% detected once. Notes on this clone: What it recognizes is unknown.

The clonotype was recovered from an adult with Crohn's disease. Material: ileal tissue.

CDR3: CASSMGRVAEKLFF. For the CDR3, the DNA is TGTGCCAGTAGTATGGGGAGGGTCGCTGAAAAACTGTTTTTT. The V gene is TRBV19, the J gene TRBJ1-4; no reliable D call. V lost 3 bases and J lost 7, with 12 bases in between. The CDR3 has 14 residues. The germline V gene encodes CDR1 LNHDA and CDR2 SQIVND (reference sequence).